The clone carrying this T cell receptor (beta chain) was seen at least ten times. Arm-PCR of CDR3 regions and iRepertoire HTBI primers were the basis on which TCR beta libraries were built. TCRdb analysed the multiplex PCR reads with MiXCR anew, one entry per CDR3 protein. In the table there are a few hundred thousand distinct CDR3 sequences, 20% of which are singletons. This entry is derived from a study of regulatory T cells in long-lasting Graves disease. Time point defined: newly diagnosed GD, antithyroid drugs for less than 3 months. Generation of the TCR library employed RNA extracted from PBMCs. The source of this sequence is a female donor with Graves disease. The material was peripheral blood mononuclear cells (PBMCs), obtained at new diagnosis, from a patient treated with antithyroid drugs.

CDR3 coding DNA: TGTGCCAGCAGCGACAGGGGACCCTACGAGCAGTACTTC. Its translation is CASSDRGPYEQYF. The rearrangement joins TRBV11-2 to TRBJ2-7; TRBD1 agrees at 8 bases. The V segment lost 5 bases and the J segment 2 bases; nucleotides outside the gene matches: 2. The CDR3 totals 13 residues. In germline, CDR1 is SGHAT, CDR2 FQNNGV.